This T cell receptor (beta chain) was observed in a study of blood T cell repertoires in COVID-19 (dated by TCRdb to the early 2020s). Concerning the study at large: Samples from collaborators originated in the United States, Italy and Spain and spanned both the acute and convalescent phases of COVID-19. Subjects who had been exposed to COVID-19, were actively infected with it, or had recovered from it provided the deeply sampled blood TCRbeta repertoires that made up the dataset. The prospective study material was composed of cDNA or gDNA derived from T cells, B-cell-depleted T cells, or PBMCs. Where HLA class I and class II types were available, the types were taken from metadata supplied by the sample provider, not from assay-based typing. The repertoires were released in a freely available public database meant as a resource for research on the immune response to SARS-CoV-2. Samples came from the ongoing ImmuneRACE study (first 160 participants) plus 1,254 subjects from 6 global collaborators. A de-identified subject ID, COVID-19 status, age in years and sex were almost always included in the sample metadata. Overall results and qualifications from the work: The amount of clinical and demographic metadata varied by source and participant and was provided uncurated.

In regard to this clone: Its antigen target is currently unknown. One base away there is no much larger clone; base qualities are not given.

Including cysteine and phenylalanine, the CDR3 has 18 amino acids. Of the read, only the CDR3 DNA is kept; its 54 bases are in frame from base 1. Via the germline V gene, CDR1 is MDHEN and CDR2 SYDVKM. V has 5 bases trimmed and J has 4 bases trimmed; junction bases matching no gene number 13. Whole blood was collected in K2EDTA tubes by collaborating institutions according to the institutions' own protocols. For TCRbeta analysis, collaborators shipped samples in one of three forms: frozen whole blood, isolated PBMCs, or DNA extracted from either of those sample types. TCRbeta CDR3 regions were amplified from genomic DNA by means of the immunoSEQ Assay, a bias-controlled multiplex PCR. For the original study's pipeline: Nucleated cell counts per sample were estimated from amplification of reference gene primers within the assay. To quantify the absolute abundance of each unique TCRbeta CDR3 rearrangement, sequence reads were collapsed and filtered. For each sample, productive Simpson clonality was calculated as the square root of Simpson's diversity index over productive rearrangements. TCRdb carries this immuneACCESS record with in-frame sequences only. Its versions omit some clonotypes, under half of them owing to an unresolved V gene in the studies checked, with the rest unexplained. V, J and clone size reflect that table, while D and trimming were determined from the DNA. In all, the sample holds just under 40,000 clones, and approximately 94% of those were seen once. The ten largest clones take up about 4% of the sample.

The TCR comes from a human donor with active COVID-19. The donor label of this sample is uncertain. This chain is built from TRBV28 and TRBJ2-3; 12 central nucleotides agree with TRBD2. The specimen was peripheral blood. The CDR3 has the sequence CASSPVASGRGSADTQYF. The bases read TGTGCCAGCAGTCCCGTCGCTAGCGGGAGGGGTAGCGCAGATACGCAGTATTTT.